These T cell receptor beta chains were read from a single sample in a study of identical twins. TCRdb processed the 5' RACE reads anew with MiXCR; each CDR3 protein has one entry. The data hold 1.5 million to 2 million distinct CDR3 sequences, with about 32% observed a single time. Sample: cord blood. Source of these receptors: a newborn girl in good health. The conserved cysteine and the conserved F or W are not part of the CDR3 here.

V gene	J gene	CDR3 protein
TRBV20-1	TRBJ1-2	SARDWDNYGYT
TRBV24-1	TRBJ1-1	ATSDPGAGSTEAF
TRBV20-1	TRBJ2-1	SAREGGPRNEQF
TRBV4-1	TRBJ1-2	ASSQSNGYT
TRBV5-1	TRBJ2-3	ASSLRSGTSGDTQY
TRBV12-3/TRBV12-4	TRBJ2-7	ASSPRIIFEQY
TRBV29-1	TRBJ2-7	SVGALAGASYEQY
TRBV29-1	TRBJ1-1	SVDIRGIGTPEAF
TRBV6-2/TRBV6-3	TRBJ2-7	ASSRFSGAYEQY
TRBV4-2	TRBJ2-1	ASSQDQGAAFSYNEQF
TRBV27	TRBJ2-3	ASSRPPTDTQY
TRBV3-1	TRBJ2-1	ASSQGLSNEQF
TRBV7-2	TRBJ2-1	ASSFGTGPLYNEQF
TRBV20-1	TRBJ1-1	SASNPGLNTEAF
TRBV28	TRBJ2-1	ASSNEGGVSVYNEQF
TRBV10-3	TRBJ2-2	AISESGTNTGELF
TRBV27	TRBJ2-2	ASRSSETFTGELF
TRBV24-1	TRBJ1-1	ATSDTQGREAF
TRBV20-1	TRBJ1-5	SASGDYQPQH
TRBV29-1	.	SAWDGPSYEQY
TRBV11-2	TRBJ2-7	ASSFEGTYEQY
TRBV6-5	TRBJ2-1	ASSYSIFLAGGRDYNEQF
TRBV20-1	TRBJ2-1	SARGQGWGNEQF
TRBV20-1	TRBJ1-5	SARDPLGQNNQPQH
TRBV29-1	TRBJ2-1	SEEGLAGDNEQF
TRBV27	TRBJ1-2	ASSVDRGLYGYT
TRBV6-1	TRBJ2-7	ASRDDYPEQY
TRBV3-1	TRBJ2-1	ASSRGLAGGRYDEQF